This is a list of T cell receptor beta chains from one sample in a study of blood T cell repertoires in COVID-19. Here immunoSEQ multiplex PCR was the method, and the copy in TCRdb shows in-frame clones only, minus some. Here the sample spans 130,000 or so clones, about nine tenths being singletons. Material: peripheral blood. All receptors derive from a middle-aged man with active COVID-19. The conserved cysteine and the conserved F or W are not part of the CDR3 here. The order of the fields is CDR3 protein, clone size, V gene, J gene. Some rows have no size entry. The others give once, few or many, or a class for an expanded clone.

ASSPWTGGAEKLF	.	TRBV3-1/TRBV3-2	TRBJ1-4
ASTMKLAGGGTYEQY	.	TRBV6-4	TRBJ2-7
ATSGSGGNTDTQY	.	TRBV24-1	TRBJ2-3
ASNLVPAGETQY	.	TRBV6-5	TRBJ2-5
ASSPRRQGLKDEKLF	.	TRBV18	TRBJ1-4
AISEQSSGGDTQY	once	TRBV10-3	TRBJ2-3
ASGLVWRAGQETQY	.	TRBV12-5	TRBJ2-5
AVQGAGQPQH	.	TRBV10-3	TRBJ1-5
ASSLRTGGPTGYT	once	TRBV7-9	TRBJ1-2
ASRDGRGTDTQY	few	TRBV4-1	TRBJ2-3
ASSTRARDRPYEKLF	few	TRBV19	TRBJ1-4
AISATGTYGYT	.	TRBV10-3	TRBJ1-2
ASSDRGRGNQPQH	once	TRBV6-6	TRBJ1-5
SAQGFGEQY	.	TRBV20-1	TRBJ2-7
ASIWTGGSNQPQH	.	TRBV6-5	TRBJ1-5
ASSFQQYNSPLH	.	TRBV13	TRBJ1-6
ASSTGLAGASTDTQY	.	TRBV5-8	TRBJ2-3
ASSDRRVSYEQY	.	TRBV10-2	TRBJ2-7
ASSVAGTSGRVEQF	.	TRBV9	TRBJ2-1
ASYRGGGNQPQH	.	TRBV19	TRBJ1-5
ATSRGVPDTQY	few	TRBV24-1	TRBJ2-3
ASTKDSPISYSNQPQH	.	TRBV19	TRBJ1-5
ASSPGTGLGQY	few	TRBV7-9	TRBJ2-5
ASSLLAGGPTFRNEQF	.	TRBV7-2	TRBJ2-1
SVATGAGTDTQY	.	TRBV29-1	TRBJ2-3
ASGFRGASTDTQY	.	TRBV12-5	TRBJ2-3
ASQTGTSGNTIY	.	TRBV7-2	TRBJ1-3
ASSLATGGEQF	.	TRBV7-8	TRBJ2-1
ASSLGDTPRQPQH	.	TRBV5-1	TRBJ1-5
ASSRGSGGPLH	.	TRBV6-5	TRBJ1-6
ASSPRGRGGTDTQY	.	TRBV18	TRBJ2-3
ASSFSAAKNIQY	few	TRBV7-2	TRBJ2-4
ASSRQGVETQY	.	TRBV19	TRBJ2-5
ASSGHTGRANTEAF	.	TRBV6-1	TRBJ1-1
ASSGGTAYNSPLH	.	TRBV9	TRBJ1-6
ASAQGQHTEAF	.	TRBV12-5	TRBJ1-1
ASSLTGNEQY	.	TRBV5-6	TRBJ2-7
ASSIGASASYEQY	.	TRBV19	TRBJ2-7
AWSVLGGRNTGELF	.	TRBV30	TRBJ2-2
AWSLMGLQETQY	.	TRBV30	TRBJ2-5